This TCR beta chain was captured by sequencing in a study of T cells after posttransplantation cyclophosphamide (dated by TCRdb to the mid-2010s). A note on the overall study: Using TRB sequencing, the study followed how the T cell repertoire rebuilt after myeloablative bone marrow transplantation with posttransplantation cyclophosphamide given as GVHD prophylaxis. TRA and TRB clonality were tightly correlated in ten or so samples, so subsequent TCR analyses focused on TRB only. Public TRB sequences were queried against a database of over 3,600 sequences associated with responses to pathogens, tumor antigens, self-antigens and alloantigens. Samples from about 33 PTCy-treated patients, along with samples from some 17 of their related bone marrow donors, underwent antigen receptor sequencing. TRB sequencing was performed on blood from all 35 or so PTCy patients with 1-year posttransplant specimens. TRB sequencing was also done on up to 3 additional blood samples from 2 to 5.2 years after transplant in 3 patients, and on pretransplant blood from a handful of patients.

The V end loses 6 bases and the J end loses 4 bases, and a stretch of 11 bases separates them. The germline V gene provides CDR1 MNHEY and CDR2 SVGAGI. The CDR3 contains 13 residues, cysteine and phenylalanine counted. The DNA shown is the 39-base CDR3, in frame from base 1. Results and caveats for the whole study, not just this receptor: Across roughly 48 patients, TRB clonality was highly associated with recipient CMV seropositivity and CMV reactivation, and diversity in PTCy patients was similar to diversity in CNI/methotrexate controls. At 1-2 months, donor-recipient similarity was low but rose over the first year, and the later blood repertoires were often dominated by donor CD8+ memory clones. The TRB repertoires of T cells infiltrating skin or GI tract showed only limited overlap with the TRB repertoires of T cells in blood.

Viable CD3+CD4+ or CD3+CD8+ cells that were CCR7+CD45RA+CD45RO-CD95-CD27+CD28+ were classified as naive T cells. Related bone marrow donors provided peripheral blood samples on the day of marrow donation. Peripheral blood and bone marrow mononuclear cells were isolated by Ficoll-Hypaque density centrifugation and were cryopreserved. CD4+ and CD8+ T cells, including naive and memory subsets, were sorted by FACS on a FACSAria II. About this clone: Its antigen is still unknown. The record has no base qualities; no much larger clone is one base away.

Genomic DNA was used for TRB sequencing, which was performed with the immunoSEQ assay at survey resolution or with the hsTCRB kit. The authors processed their data as follows. The immunoSEQ software handled the initial read processing, while the LymphoSeq R package was used for the repertoire analyses. Clonality was calculated as 1 minus normalized Shannon entropy, and the Gini coefficient was also calculated for each TRB dataset. To infer phenotypes in unsorted samples, TRB sequences from sorted subsets of the recipient or donor were mapped onto the unsorted samples of the same recipient. Sourced from immuneACCESS, this table was stored by TCRdb with only in-frame sequences that have V and J called. A share of the clones is absent; for the studies checked, an unresolved V gene accounts for under half, and the remainder has no known explanation. The DNA was the basis for D and trimming; V, J and clone size are from that table. The sample table records roughly 23,000 clones; 95% to 98% of these occur just once. The top ten clonotypes cover roughly 0.13% of the sample.

What was sequenced was naive CD4+ T cells sorted from PBMCs. This TCR came from a man aged 45-60 years in good health, CMV-negative, and a related stem cell transplant donor. The sequence links TRBV6-5 to TRBJ2-3; a confident D gene designation cannot be given. The CDR3 in this case is CASSTQAPDTQYF. The DNA is TGTGCCAGCAGCACTCAGGCCCCAGATACGCAGTATTTT.